This T cell receptor beta chain appears in the sequencing data of a study of molecular identifiers for immune sequencing clone quantification. This clonotype was recorded a few times. Its antigen remains unknown. Whole-study findings and limits: A single cell's spiked Jurkat TCR RNA was reportedly detectable among approximately 930,000 naive cells. Clones that exceeded 20 RNA copies held over 98% of effector molecules, yet under 1% in naive cells.

The CDR3 is 18 residues long. Unmatched junction bases numbered 8, after V lost 1 base and J lost 2 bases. CDR1 and CDR2 (germline): SGHAT, FQNNGV. Via MiXCR, TCRdb re-called the PCR reads, giving one row per CDR3 protein. There are about 320,000 distinct CDR3 sequences in the sample; 20% to 25% occur only once, and under 0.95% lies in the top ten. Sequenced material: naive CD8+ T cells from blood, with Jurkat cell RNA spiked in. Subset here: FACS-sorted CD8+CD4-CCR7+CD45RA+ naive T cells. The receptor comes from a human donor in good health. Some libraries in this study had Jurkat cell RNA spiked in. The chain combines TRBV11-2 with TRBJ2-5, with 12 bases fitting TRBD2. CDR3 DNA: TGTGCCAGCAGCTTAGGACTAGCGGGGGTGATCCTACAAGAGACCCAGTACTTC. Translated, it gives CASSLGLAGVILQETQYF.